One sample yielded the 14 T cell receptor beta chains listed below, sequenced in a study of PD-1 blockade in classical Hodgkin lymphoma. Clones were sequenced by immunoSEQ multiplex PCR, and TCRdb holds only the in-frame ones, with some missing. Of some 10,000 clones listed, roughly three quarters are singletons. Every single patient, without exception, relapsed after autologous stem cell transplantation, and brentuximab vedotin exposure varied. Sample: peripheral blood mononuclear cells (PBMCs), taken at baseline. The receptors originated from a human donor with classical Hodgkin lymphoma.

The CDR3 sequence: CASSLTDSSFYEQYF. DNA of the CDR3: TGTGCCAGCTCCCTGACGGACAGCTCATTTTACGAGCAGTACTTC. V is TRBV18 and J is TRBJ2-7, with TRBD1 as a possible D gene (6 bases). CDR1 is KGHSH and CDR2 is LQKENI in the germline V gene. Trimming took 6 bases from V and 4 from J, leaving 19 bases between them. The CDR3 covers 15 residues.

This chain connects TRBV4-1 to TRBJ1-2; possible D gene TRBD1, 6 bases. Germline values: CDR1 MGHRA, CDR2 YSYEKL. CDR3 length equals 14 residues. Trimming took off 1 base at V and 6 bases at J, with 12 bases between the two ends. The CDR3 nucleotides read TGCGCCAGCAGCCAAGCCGGGGGCGCGGATGGCTACACCTTC. It specifies CASSQAGGADGYTF.

The rearrangement joins TRBV27 to TRBJ2-2, with D perhaps matching TRBD1 (6 bases). Trimming pared 2 bases from V and 4 bases from J, leaving 11 bases between. Germline assignment: CDR1 MNHEY and CDR2 SMNVEV (reference sequence). CDR3 size: 15 residues. In DNA, the CDR3 is TGTGCCAGCAGTTTAGTGCAGGGGAGCACCGGGGAGCTGTTTTTT. Its protein is CASSLVQGSTGELFF.

This chain uses TRBV11-2 with TRBJ1-1; TRBD1 might be the D (5 bases). V lost 3 bases and J lost 5, with 10 bases in between. The germline gives CDR1 SGHAT, CDR2 FQNNGV. The CDR3 has 13 amino acids. The CDR3 here is CASSFGTETEAFF. DNA of the CDR3: TGTGCCAGCAGCTTTGGGACGGAGACTGAAGCTTTCTTT.

The chain carries TRBV28 and TRBJ1-2; D call uncertain. Germline lookup yields CDR1 MDHEN and CDR2 SYDVKM. The CDR3 extends over 14 amino acids. V lost 3 bases and J lost 4, with 12 bases in between. Written as DNA, the CDR3 is TGTGCCAGCAGTTTTCAGCTAACTGGCTATGGCTACACCTTC. Its protein product is CASSFQLTGYGYTF.

The chain couples TRBV20-1 to TRBJ2-1; D is perhaps TRBD2 (5 bases). Trimming left V 3 bases short and J 6 bases short, with 6 bases between. The CDR3 runs to 11 residues. Germline lookup yields CDR1 DFQATT and CDR2 SNEGSKA (reference sequence). For the CDR3, the DNA is TGCAGTGCTAGGGACTCCAATGAGCAGTTCTTC. Its translation is CSARDSNEQFF.

The V gene is TRBV10-3, the J gene TRBJ2-3; TRBD1 aligns across 8 bases. The CDR3 sequence is 13 residues long. Germline V gives CDR1 ENHRY, CDR2 SYGVKD. V trimming: 8 bases; J trimming: 0 bases; junction bases outside the gene matches: 1. This CDR3 reads CAIGTGSTDTQYF. The DNA for the CDR3 is TGTGCCATCGGGACAGGAAGCACAGATACGCAGTATTTT.

Of note for this clone: At one of its ends the junction is not consistent with the germline gene, which may arise from a read error. The chain is built from TRBV7-7 and TRBJ2-5, with TRBD1 matching over 8 bases. Germline V gives CDR1 SSHAT, CDR2 FNYEAQ (reference sequence). The CDR3 extends over 15 amino acids. CDR3 nucleotides: TGTGCTAGCAGCTTACGGACAGGGTTATTAGAGACCCAGTACTTC. Residues: CASSLRTGLLETQYF.

The chain uses TRBV5-6 and TRBJ2-7, with 11 bases that match TRBD1. The germline V gene has CDR1 SGHDT and CDR2 YYEEEE. Losses at the gene ends were 2 bases for V and 3 bases for J; bases not matched to a gene: 1. The CDR3 contains 14 residues. CDR3 DNA: TGTGCCAGCAGCTTTGGGACAGGGGGCTACGAGCAGTACTTC. Residues: CASSFGTGGYEQYF.

The gene calls are TRBV28 and TRBJ1-2, with D unresolved. The CDR3 has 13 amino acids. Germline values: CDR1 MDHEN, CDR2 SYDVKM. Trimming left V 7 bases short and J 8 bases short, with 17 bases between. CDR3 sequence reads: CASTPGAPQGYTF. CDR3 in DNA: TGTGCCAGCACCCCGGGAGCCCCGCAGGGCTACACCTTC.

The J gene is TRBJ2-3, the V gene TRBV27; D is undetermined. The CDR3 length is 11 residues. Germline CDR1 and CDR2: MNHEY and SMNVEV (reference sequence). The V end was cut by 6 bases, the J end by 2 bases, with 3 bases between. Here the CDR3 DNA reads TGTGCCAGCAGGTTCACAGATACGCAGTATTTT. Protein product: CASRFTDTQYF.

V and J are TRBV10-3 and TRBJ2-1, with 7 nucleotides matching TRBD2. The CDR3 runs 12 residues. Germline CDR1 reads ENHRY; CDR2 reads SYGVKD. The J segment lost 8 bases and the V segment lost 11 bases, leaving 9 bases of the junction unmatched. The CDR3 here is CAVSAGADEQFF. CDR3 nucleotides: TGTGCCGTCTCTGCGGGAGCGGATGAGCAGTTCTTC.

The rearrangement joins TRBV10-3 to TRBJ1-5; 7 bases map to TRBD1. This CDR3 is built from 17 residues. Germline assignment: CDR1 ENHRY and CDR2 SYGVKD. With V trimmed by 0 bases and J by 1 base, 6 bases remained unmatched. The CDR3 region has the DNA TGTGCCATCAGTGAGTCGTTGCAGGGGGTGAGCAATCAGCCCCAGCATTTT. Its protein product is CAISESLQGVSNQPQHF.

This chain uses TRBV19 with TRBJ2-7, with D tentatively TRBD2 (6 bases). The CDR3 has 12 residues. V dropped 6 bases and J dropped 2 bases, with 8 bases sitting between them. The V gene's germline CDR1 is LNHDA and CDR2 SQIVND (reference sequence). The CDR3 region has the DNA TGTGCCAGTAGGGACTACACCTACGAGCAGTACTTC. Amino acid sequence: CASRDYTYEQYF.